Each of the 21 T cell receptor beta chains below was sequenced from the same sample in a study of T cell responses to AZD1222 COVID-19 vaccine (dated by TCRdb to the early 2020s). Per the publication, the time point label means: about 28 days (+/-7) after the second vaccine dose. In light of the paper, this sample's treatment or condition label describes: meningococcal conjugate vaccine given as trial control. The library relied on the immunoSEQ multiplex PCR assay. TCRdb took over this immuneACCESS table, retaining in-frame rearrangements with V and J assigned. Such tables are incomplete; in checked studies, under half of the missing clones stem from an unresolved V gene, and the remainder is unexplained. The sample table records about 75,000 clones; approximately 88% of these occur just once. 8% to 10% of the sample is taken by the ten largest. Sample: peripheral blood, taken 28 days after the second dose of the MenACWY control vaccine. These receptors originate from an adult who received the MenACWY meningococcal vaccine as a control.

The chain employs TRBV2 and TRBJ2-7, with 8 positions matching TRBD1. Germline assignment: CDR1 SNHLY and CDR2 FYNNEI. The CDR3 extends over 14 amino acids. The ends lost 4 bases at V and 4 bases at J; junction bases unmatched: 6. CDR3 DNA sequence: TGTGCCAGCAGTGCCTCAGGGGGCTGGTACGAGCAGTACTTC. Amino acids: CASSASGGWYEQYF.

This chain uses TRBV27 with TRBJ1-6; TRBD1 is a possible D gene (5 bases). From germline, CDR1 is MNHEY and CDR2 SMNVEV (reference sequence). The CDR3 has 14 amino acids. The ends were cut back, 4 bases at V and 6 bases at J, with 10 bases in the middle. In nucleotides, the CDR3 is TGTGCCAGCAGTTCAGGGTTTACTAATTCACCCCTCCACTTT. This sequence encodes CASSSGFTNSPLHF.

The rearrangement links TRBV6-4 to TRBJ1-4, with a weak D call TRBD1 (6 bases). V lost 4 bases, J lost 8 bases, and 17 bases lay in between. Germline V CDR1 and CDR2: MRHNA, SNTAGT. This CDR3 contains 15 residues. The CDR3 DNA sequence: TGTGCCAGCAGTGTCCAACCAGGGGAGCCAGAAAAACTGTTTTTT. It specifies CASSVQPGEPEKLFF.

V gene TRBV7-9 combines with J gene TRBJ1-6, with a tentative D call TRBD1 (5 bases). CDR3 length equals 15 residues. Looked up from germline, CDR1 is SEHNR and CDR2 is FQNEAQ (reference sequence). V was cut by 3 bases and J by 8 bases, with 14 bases left in between. CDR3 in DNA: TGTGCCAGCAGCTTTACAAGTCAGGGCGATTCACCCCTCCACTTT. Encoded protein: CASSFTSQGDSPLHF.

V usage is TRBV9 and J usage is TRBJ2-2; D not certain. Germline V gene sequence: CDR1 SGDLS, CDR2 YYNGEE. Between the trimmed V and J ends, which lost 0 bases and 4 bases, there was a span of 4 bases. CDR3 size: 13 residues. This CDR3 reads CASSVDITGELFF. DNA for the CDR3: TGTGCCAGCAGCGTAGACATCACCGGGGAGCTGTTTTTT.

The gene calls are TRBV5-4 and TRBJ2-7; 7 nucleotides line up with TRBD2. The CDR3 extends over 13 amino acids. V was clipped by 2 bases and J by 5 bases; unmatched bases: 4. CDR1 is SGHNT and CDR2 is YYREEE in the germline V gene (reference sequence). The chain's CDR3 is CASSFAGVNEQYF. The CDR3 DNA is TGTGCCAGCAGCTTCGCGGGGGTCAACGAGCAGTACTTC.

The chain couples TRBV6-6 to TRBJ1-4; D is unclear. The CDR3 length is 14 residues. V lost 0 bases, J lost 5 bases, and 7 bases lay in between. Looked up from germline, CDR1 is MNHNY and CDR2 is SVGAGI (reference sequence). The CDR3 DNA sequence: TGTGCCAGCAGTTACTCGCGGGAGAATGAAAAACTGTTTTTT. Protein: CASSYSRENEKLFF.

This clone appeared a single time. The chain combines TRBV11-2 with TRBJ1-2, with 8 positions matching TRBD1. Trimming at V came to 4 bases and at J to 6 bases, leaving 7 bases not matched to a gene. CDR3 length: 14 amino acids. Germline lookup yields CDR1 SGHAT and CDR2 FQNNGV. The CDR3 loop is CASSSTRTGNGYTF. The CDR3 coding sequence is TGTGCCAGCAGCTCGACCAGGACAGGGAATGGCTACACCTTC.

In its sample, this clone was seen once. The rearrangement uses TRBV5-1 and TRBJ1-5; maybe TRBD1 (6 bases). The CDR3 has 14 residues. V lost 0 bases to trimming and J lost 5 bases, with 9 bases between them. The germline V gene encodes CDR1 SGHRS and CDR2 YFSETQ. The CDR3 nucleotides read TGCGCCAGCAGCTTGGGGGGGCAGGATCAGCCCCAGCATTTT. Encoded protein: CASSLGGQDQPQHF. The full variable domain, in which reference TRBV5-1 and TRBJ1-5 provide the parts outside the CDR3, is KAGVTQTPRYLIKTRGQQVTLSCSPISGHRSVSWYQQTPGQGLQFLFEYFSETQRNKGNFPGRFSGRQFSNSRSEMNVSTLELGDSALYLCASSLGGQDQPQHFGDGTRLSIL.

This chain connects TRBV7-2 to TRBJ1-2; possibly TRBD1 for D (5 bases). The germline V gene has CDR1 SGHTA and CDR2 FQGNSA. V shed 5 bases and J shed 6 bases, with 25 bases lying between them. This CDR3 is 17 amino acids long. The CDR3 loop is CASSPGVRSGRDNGYTF. The CDR3 bases are TGTGCCAGCAGCCCTGGGGTTAGGTCGGGGCGAGATAATGGCTACACCTTC.

V is TRBV6-1 and J is TRBJ1-2, with D unclear. Germline CDR1 is MNHNS and CDR2 is SASEGT. The CDR3 covers 12 residues. The germline V and J ends were trimmed by 2 bases and 8 bases, with 9 bases remaining between them. The CDR3, as DNA: TGTGCCAGCAGTGAACGAGGCGTAGGCTACACCTTC. Protein product: CASSERGVGYTF.

The genes are TRBV7-9 and TRBJ2-5; no firm D call. Germline assignment: CDR1 SEHNR and CDR2 FQNEAQ (reference sequence). V was cut by 1 base and J by 5 bases, with 5 bases left in between. The CDR3 sequence is 12 residues long. CDR3 in amino acids: CASSLGPETQYF. The CDR3 DNA reads as TGTGCCAGCAGCTTAGGCCCCGAGACCCAGTACTTC.

The chain has TRBV11-2 and TRBJ1-1; no definite D call. V lost 5 bases and J 0 bases, leaving 10 bases between the germline ends. The CDR3 spans 14 residues. The germline V gene has CDR1 SGHAT and CDR2 FQNNGV. CDR3 loop: CASSEPSMNTEAFF. The CDR3 region has the DNA TGTGCCAGCAGCGAACCTTCTATGAACACTGAAGCTTTCTTT.

This sequence joins TRBV14 and TRBJ1-1; D not certain. Trimming shortened V by 4 bases and J by 0 bases, and 12 bases separated the two germline ends. Germline CDR1 and CDR2: SGHDN and FVKESK. CDR3 size: 15 residues. In nucleotides, the CDR3 is TGTGCCAGCAGCCGGCAGCCGGGGATGAACACTGAAGCTTTCTTT. It yields the protein CASSRQPGMNTEAFF. The entire variable domain, with the rest obtained from reference TRBV14 and TRBJ1-1, is as follows: EAGVTQFPSHSVIEKGQTVTLRCDPISGHDNLYWYRRVMGKEIKFLLHFVKESKQDESGMPNNRFLAERTGGTYSTLKVQPAELEDSGVYFCASSRQPGMNTEAFFGQGTRLTVV.

In its sample, this clone was seen once. The chain employs TRBV6-5 and TRBJ1-6; no firm D call. This CDR3 comprises 14 residues. Germline values: CDR1 MNHEY, CDR2 SVGAGI. Trimming took 6 bases from V and 7 from J, leaving 13 bases between them. In DNA, the CDR3 is TGTGCCAGCAGCGCGGTTCAGACAAATTCACCCCTCCACTTT. Translating it yields CASSAVQTNSPLHF.

The chain recombines TRBV2 with TRBJ1-1, with D hard to call. CDR1 is SNHLY, CDR2 FYNNEI, per germline. This CDR3 has 11 residues. The ends were cut back, 6 bases at V and 3 bases at J, with 5 bases in the middle. The CDR3 reads CASSGHTEAFF. CDR3 nucleotide sequence: TGTGCCAGCAGCGGGCACACTGAAGCTTTCTTT. Combining the CDR3 with reference TRBV2 and TRBJ1-1 gives the whole variable domain EPEVTQTPSHQVTQMGQEVILRCVPISNHLYFYWYRQILGQKVEFLVSFYNNEISEKSEIFDDQFSVERPDGSNFTLKIRSTKLEDSAMYFCASSGHTEAFFGQGTRLTVV.

This CDR3 reads CASSPSSDRGGGNTIYF. The CDR3 nucleotides are TGTGCCAGCAGCCCGAGTAGCGACAGGGGAGGTGGAAACACCATATATTTT. The chain combines TRBV5-4 with TRBJ1-3; 8 bases are shared with TRBD1. V lost 4 bases, J lost 3 bases, and 12 bases stayed unmatched. The CDR3 loop spans 17 amino acids. CDR1 and CDR2 (germline): SGHNT, YYREEE (reference sequence).

This clone was observed a few times. CDR3 sequence (DNA): TGTGCCAGCAGCTTGGCTGATGAGCAGTTCTTC. Amino acid sequence: CASSLADEQFF. V gene TRBV5-6 combines with J gene TRBJ2-1; D ambiguous. Trimming removed 0 bases from V and 8 bases from J, with 3 bases in between. Germline lookup yields CDR1 SGHDT and CDR2 YYEEEE. The CDR3 loop spans 11 amino acids.

This rearrangement joins TRBV5-1 to TRBJ1-1, with TRBD1 matching 8 bases. CDR3 size: 15 residues. Losses at the gene ends were 5 bases for V and 4 bases for J; bases not matched to a gene: 10. In germline, CDR1 is SGHRS, CDR2 YFSETQ. The CDR3 is CASSPGQGRTTEAFF. DNA for the CDR3: TGCGCCAGCAGTCCTGGACAGGGACGGACCACTGAAGCTTTCTTT.

The V call is TRBV4-3, the J call TRBJ1-2; tentatively, D is TRBD1 (5 bases). This CDR3 has 15 amino acids. The ends were cut back, 4 bases at V and 0 bases at J, with 12 bases in the middle. Germline V gene lookup returns CDR1 LGHNA and CDR2 YSLEER. The CDR3 is CASSLGRSSNYGYTF. In DNA form, the CDR3 reads TGCGCCAGCAGCCTGGGACGCAGCTCTAACTATGGCTACACCTTC.

The chain combines TRBV7-2 with TRBJ1-1; D not certain. V was shortened by 5 bases and J by 2 bases, with 6 bases between the two germline ends. This CDR3 is built from 12 residues. CDR1 and CDR2 from the germline V gene are SGHTA and FQGNSA. The CDR3 loop reads CASSRTNTEAFF. CDR3 DNA sequence: TGTGCCAGCAGCCGAACAAACACTGAAGCTTTCTTT.